The 28 T cell receptor beta chains below come from one sample, sequenced in a study of blood T cell repertoires in COVID-19. TCRdb's table, derived via immunoSEQ multiplex PCR, lists solely in-frame clones and lacks some. Of more than 200,000 clones listed, approximately 84% are singletons. The source material was PBMCs or T cells enriched from blood (not recorded which). These receptors came from a man aged 60 to 75 who had recovered from COVID-19.

The chain uses TRBV20-1 and TRBJ2-5, with 8 bases fitting TRBD2. Germline CDR1 is DFQATT and CDR2 is SNEGSKA (reference sequence). This CDR3 has 11 amino acids. CDR3 sequence (DNA): TGCAGCGGACTAGCCCAAGAGACCCAGTACTTC. This encodes CSGLAQETQYF.

CDR3 nucleotides: TGTGCCAGCAGCTTAGTGGCGGGGGGATCCTACGAGCAGTACTTC. It is translated as CASSLVAGGSYEQYF. This chain connects TRBV11-1 to TRBJ2-7, with 8 bases fitting TRBD2. Trimming removed 1 base from V and 1 base from J; junction bases left unmatched: 3. CDR1 and CDR2 (germline): SGHAT, FQDESV (reference sequence). The CDR3 totals 15 residues.

The V gene is TRBV7-6, the J gene TRBJ2-7; D is possibly TRBD2 (6 bases). V lost 6 bases and J 6 bases, leaving 12 bases between the germline ends. CDR3 size: 12 residues. Per germline, CDR1 SGHVS and CDR2 FNYEAQ. The CDR3, as DNA: TGTGCCAGCAGTATATCCGGGGGCGAGCAGTACTTC. Protein: CASSISGGEQYF.

This clone was observed a few times. The genes are TRBV6-2 or TRBV6-3 and TRBJ1-5, with D possibly TRBD1 on 5 matching bases. V was pared by 2 bases and J by 6 bases, with 11 bases between. Germline V gives CDR1 MNHEY, CDR2 SVGEGT. The CDR3 is 14 residues long. This CDR3 is CASSYGRVGQPQHF. CDR3 sequence (DNA): TGTGCCAGCAGTTACGGCAGGGTAGGTCAGCCCCAGCATTTT.

In its sample, this clone was seen a few times. This chain joins TRBV19 and TRBJ1-3, with a tentative D call TRBD1 (5 bases). This CDR3 contains 15 residues. CDR1 and CDR2 (germline): LNHDA, SQIVND (reference sequence). V shed 6 bases and J shed 4 bases, with 16 bases lying between them. The CDR3 spells CASRKGAGEGNTIYF. The CDR3 DNA is TGTGCCAGTAGGAAAGGGGCAGGAGAAGGAAACACCATATATTTT.

This clone was seen only once. V is TRBV5-1 and J is TRBJ2-5; tentatively, D is TRBD2 (6 bases). Germline CDR1 and CDR2: SGHRS and YFSETQ. The CDR3 has 15 residues. The V end lost 4 bases, the J end lost 5 bases, and 18 bases lay between the germline ends. CDR3 nucleotide sequence: TGCGCCAGCAGCGCACCGGGAGTAGGCGGGGAGACCCAGTACTTC. Its translation is CASSAPGVGGETQYF.

CDR3 amino acids: CASSRDRGEQYF. For the CDR3, the DNA is TGTGCCAGCAGCCGGGACAGGGGCGAGCAGTACTTC. The V call is TRBV11-3, the J call TRBJ2-7; 10 bases are shared with TRBD1. Trimming cost V 5 bases and J 6 bases; bases outside gene matches: 1. The CDR3 has 12 amino acids. Looked up from germline, CDR1 is SGHNT and CDR2 is YENEEA.

The rearrangement joins TRBV27 to TRBJ2-1, with 12 bases aligning to TRBD2. Per the germline V gene, CDR1 is MNHEY and CDR2 is SMNVEV (reference sequence). The CDR3 has 14 amino acids. The V gene end was trimmed by 3 bases and the J gene end by 6 bases; junction bases not matched to a gene: 0. Written as DNA, the CDR3 is TGTGCCAGCAGTTTGACTAGCGGGGGCAATGAGCAGTTCTTC. It specifies CASSLTSGGNEQFF.

Only one count was recorded for this clone. This chain uses TRBV15 with TRBJ2-2; TRBD2 matches 11 bases. In germline, CDR1 is LNHNV, CDR2 YYDKDF (reference sequence). The V gene end was trimmed by 3 bases and the J gene end by 9 bases; junction bases not matched to a gene: 6. The CDR3 consists of 15 residues. Here the CDR3 DNA reads TGTGCCACCAGCAGTCGTAGCGGGGGGGCCCGGGAGCTGTTTTTT. This sequence encodes CATSSRSGGARELFF.

This chain uses TRBV9 with TRBJ1-6; D is perhaps TRBD1 (6 bases). The germline V gene has CDR1 SGDLS and CDR2 YYNGEE. The CDR3 is 14 residues long. V lost 10 bases and J 8 bases, leaving 19 bases between the germline ends. CDR3 protein: CASQGNGVYSPLHF. For the CDR3, the DNA is TGTGCCTCCCAGGGGAATGGGGTTTATTCACCCCTCCACTTT.

This clone was observed many times. V usage is TRBV19 and J usage is TRBJ1-1, with D tentatively TRBD1 (5 bases). Trimming cost V 5 bases and J 3 bases, with 10 bases left between them. Looked up from germline, CDR1 is LNHDA and CDR2 is SQIVND (reference sequence). This CDR3 is built from 13 residues. CDR3 bases: TGTGCCAGTAGTTCCCCAGGGTACACTGAAGCTTTCTTT. Translation: CASSSPGYTEAFF.

The J gene is TRBJ1-6, the V gene TRBV6-5; maybe TRBD1 (5 bases). The V and J ends lost 7 bases and 7 bases respectively, with 17 bases between them. Germline V gene lookup returns CDR1 MNHEY and CDR2 SVGAGI. CDR3 length equals 15 residues. As DNA, the CDR3 is TGTGCCAGCAAAGACGCCAGAAGGGGCAATTCACCCCTCCACTTT. It yields the protein CASKDARRGNSPLHF.

The CDR3 DNA is TGTGCCAGCAGTGAAAACAGAGAGACCCAGTACTTC. It translates to CASSENRETQYF. V usage is TRBV6-1 and J usage is TRBJ2-5; no clear D gene. The CDR3 has 12 amino acids. Trimming pared 2 bases from V and 4 bases from J, leaving 5 bases between. Germline V gives CDR1 MNHNS, CDR2 SASEGT.

The chain links TRBV5-1 to TRBJ1-2, with D possibly TRBD1 on 5 matching bases. V lost 0 bases to trimming and J lost 6 bases, with 12 bases between them. CDR1 is SGHRS and CDR2 is YFSETQ in the germline V gene. CDR3 length: 14 residues. CDR3 bases: TGCGCCAGCAGCTTGGGACAGCCTCAAGATGGCTACACCTTC. It is translated as CASSLGQPQDGYTF.

This chain uses TRBV30 with TRBJ2-1; TRBD1 might be the D (5 bases). Germline-derived CDR1 and CDR2 are GTSNPN and SVGIG (reference sequence). V was trimmed by 0 bases and J by 9 bases, leaving 12 bases between them. CDR3 length: 13 residues. CDR3 residues: CAWSVSRVGEQFF. For the CDR3, the DNA is TGTGCCTGGAGTGTAAGCAGGGTTGGTGAGCAGTTCTTC.

About this clone: The germline gene is not matched at one end of the junction; a read error may be the cause. V gene TRBV6-5 combines with J gene TRBJ2-5, with D possibly being TRBD1 (5 bases). The CDR3 covers 13 residues. The germline gives CDR1 MNHEY, CDR2 SVGAGI. CDR3 amino acids: CAGSRQKRETQYF. As DNA, the CDR3 is TGTGCCGGCAGTCGACAGAAACGAGAGACCCAGTACTTC.

The chain has TRBV6-5 and TRBJ2-6; perhaps TRBD1 as D (6 bases). The CDR3 covers 15 residues. Germline assignment: CDR1 MNHEY and CDR2 SVGAGI. Trimming took off 7 bases at V and 4 bases at J, with 14 bases between the two ends. The CDR3 here is CASIIQGAGANVLTF. CDR3 nucleotides: TGTGCCAGCATCATACAGGGTGCAGGGGCCAACGTCCTGACTTTC.

The J gene is TRBJ1-6, the V gene TRBV15; D is uncertain. Germline V gives CDR1 LNHNV, CDR2 YYDKDF (reference sequence). This CDR3 has 15 residues. Trimming pared 0 bases from V and 5 bases from J, leaving 8 bases between. The CDR3 region has the DNA TGTGCCACCAGCAGAGATTTCACAGATAATTCACCCCTCCACTTT. Translated: CATSRDFTDNSPLHF.

This chain connects TRBV5-4 to TRBJ2-7; TRBD2 matches 14 bases. From germline, CDR1 is SGHNT and CDR2 YYREEE (reference sequence). With V trimmed by 4 bases and J by 5 bases, 11 bases remained unmatched. This CDR3 is built from 17 residues. CDR3 loop: CASSTPLGGLAGDEQYF. The CDR3 DNA is TGTGCCAGCAGCACCCCATTGGGGGGACTAGCGGGGGACGAGCAGTACTTC. Full variable domain (rest looked up from reference TRBV5-4 and TRBJ2-7): ETGVTQSPTHLIKTRGQQVTLRCSSQSGHNTVSWYQQALGQGPQFIFQYYREEENGRGNFPPRFSGLQFPNYSSELNVNALELDDSALYLCASSTPLGGLAGDEQYFGPGTRLTVT.

In this sample, this clone turned up a few times. The rearrangement joins TRBV30 to TRBJ2-6, with a tentative D call TRBD2 (5 bases). Germline V gene lookup returns CDR1 GTSNPN and CDR2 SVGIG (reference sequence). CDR3 length equals 14 residues. Trimming removed 3 bases from V and 4 bases from J, with 10 bases in between. The DNA for the CDR3 is TGTGCCTGGAGGCGAGGGTACGGGGCCAACGTCCTGACTTTC. Amino acids: CAWRRGYGANVLTF.

This clone was observed a handful of times. This chain uses TRBV19 with TRBJ1-5; D not resolved. Per germline, CDR1 LNHDA and CDR2 SQIVND (reference sequence). The V end lost 10 bases, the J end lost 7 bases, and 17 bases lay between the germline ends. CDR3 size: 13 residues. Here the CDR3 DNA reads TGTGCCATTTCTCGGGAGGGAAACCAGCCCCAGCATTTT. Residues: CAISREGNQPQHF.

V usage is TRBV2 and J usage is TRBJ2-7; perhaps TRBD2 as D (6 bases). CDR1 is SNHLY, CDR2 FYNNEI, per germline. The CDR3 totals 10 residues. Trimming removed 11 bases from V and 5 bases from J, with 10 bases in between. The CDR3 reads CAQGGDEQYF. DNA for the CDR3: TGTGCCCAAGGCGGGGACGAGCAGTACTTC.

The genes are TRBV7-2 and TRBJ2-7, with 10 positions matching TRBD2. The germline CDR1 and CDR2 sequences are SGHTA and FQGNSA. The CDR3 contains 16 residues. V dropped 3 bases and J dropped 2; count of bases not matched to a gene: 7. The CDR3 DNA follows: TGTGCCAGCAGCTTTACTAGCGGGGACCCCACCTACGAGCAGTACTTC. This gives the protein CASSFTSGDPTYEQYF.

The sample holds many counts of this clone. This chain connects TRBV27 to TRBJ1-5; 7 positions match TRBD1. The CDR3 length is 16 residues. Germline V gene data show CDR1 as MNHEY and CDR2 as SMNVEV (reference sequence). The J segment lost 2 bases and the V segment lost 3 bases, leaving 7 bases of the junction unmatched. CDR3: CASSFPRQGRNQPQHF. The DNA of the CDR3 is TGTGCCAGCAGTTTCCCTCGACAGGGCCGCAATCAGCCCCAGCATTTT.

The chain employs TRBV6-4 and TRBJ1-5; D is possibly TRBD1 (5 bases). CDR3 length equals 13 residues. Trimming took 6 bases from V and 7 from J, leaving 13 bases between them. Germline CDR1 MRHNA, CDR2 SNTAGT. CDR3: CASSREEGQPQHF. The CDR3 nucleotides are TGTGCCAGCAGCAGGGAGGAAGGACAGCCCCAGCATTTT.

The rearrangement joins TRBV4-3 to TRBJ1-2; the D is unclear. The CDR3 runs 14 residues. CDR1 is LGHNA, CDR2 YSLEER, per germline. Trimming took 0 bases from V and 4 from J, leaving 9 bases between them. CDR3 sequence reads: CASSQDRGSYGYTF. In nucleotides, the CDR3 is TGCGCCAGCAGCCAAGATCGGGGAAGCTATGGCTACACCTTC.

This clone came up once. The chain joins TRBV29-1 to TRBJ1-1, with a possible D match to TRBD1 (6 bases). V was trimmed by 3 bases and J by 8 bases, leaving 13 bases between them. The CDR3 consists of 12 residues. Germline loops: CDR1 SQVTM, CDR2 ANQGSEA. The DNA of the CDR3 is TGCAGCGTTGAGGGGGCGCCTGGGGAAGCTTTCTTT. This encodes CSVEGAPGEAFF. The full variable domain, rest sourced from reference TRBV29-1 and TRBJ1-1, is SAVISQKPSRDICQRGTSLTIQCQVDSQVTMMFWYRQQPGQSLTLIATANQGSEATYESGFVIDKFPISRPNLTFSTLTVSNMSPEDSSIYLCSVEGAPGEAFFGQGTRLTVV.

V gene TRBV19 combines with J gene TRBJ1-4, with unresolved D. Trimming took 8 bases from V and 4 from J, leaving 14 bases between them. The germline V gene encodes CDR1 LNHDA and CDR2 SQIVND (reference sequence). This CDR3 is 14 amino acids long. This CDR3 is CASGRRGSNEKLFF. In nucleotides, the CDR3 is TGTGCCAGTGGGCGGCGGGGTAGTAATGAAAAACTGTTTTTT.